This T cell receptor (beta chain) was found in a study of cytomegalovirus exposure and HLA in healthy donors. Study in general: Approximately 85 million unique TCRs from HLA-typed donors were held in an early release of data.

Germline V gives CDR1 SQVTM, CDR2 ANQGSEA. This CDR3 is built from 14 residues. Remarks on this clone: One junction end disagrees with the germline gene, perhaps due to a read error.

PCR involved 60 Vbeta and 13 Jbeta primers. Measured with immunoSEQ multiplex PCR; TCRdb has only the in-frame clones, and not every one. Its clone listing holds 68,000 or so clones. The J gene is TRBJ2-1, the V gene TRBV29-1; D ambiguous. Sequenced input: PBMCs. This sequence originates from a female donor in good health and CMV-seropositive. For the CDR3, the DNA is TGCAGCGTTGACAGGCTGAGCTCCGACAATGAGCAGTTCTTC. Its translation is CSVDRLSSDNEQFF.